These 9 T cell receptor beta chains originate from one sample sequenced in a study of cytomegalovirus exposure and HLA in healthy donors. PCR used 60 Vbeta primers and 13 Jbeta primers. Generated by immunoSEQ multiplex PCR, the TCRdb table keeps only in-frame clones and is missing some. The profile shows more than 100,000 clones, about 75% of them singletons. Sequencing was done on a sample of PBMCs. The receptors come from a man aged 55 to 70 in good health and CMV-seropositive.

The CDR3 sequence is CASSTGTGTCEFF. The CDR3 DNA is TGTGCCAGCAGCACCGGGACAGGGACTTGCGAGTTCTTC. The chain recombines TRBV21-1 with TRBJ2-1; TRBD1 is taken as the D call from the table, unchecked against the DNA. TRBV21-1 is a pseudogene segment. The CDR3 loop spans 13 amino acids.

This clone was recorded only once. This chain connects TRBV27 to TRBJ1-2, with TRBD1 matching over 8 bases. The CDR3 contains 14 residues. The junction had 11 bases not matched to a gene; V was cut back by 10 bases and J by 4 bases. Per germline, CDR1 MNHEY and CDR2 SMNVEV (reference sequence). The CDR3 sequence is CATKPGGAGYGYTF. The CDR3 DNA reads as TGTGCCACCAAGCCAGGGGGCGCAGGCTATGGCTACACCTTC.

The J gene is TRBJ1-5, the V gene TRBV4-2; D is unresolved. CDR1 is LGHNA, CDR2 YNFKEQ, per germline. Trimming cost V 1 base and J 0 bases, with 10 bases left between them. This CDR3 is 16 amino acids long. This CDR3 is CASSQGGLYSNQPQHF. The CDR3 DNA reads as TGTGCCAGCAGCCAAGGTGGACTGTATAGCAATCAGCCCCAGCATTTT.

V usage is TRBV28 and J usage is TRBJ2-1; 8 bases line up with TRBD2. V shed 5 bases and J 4 bases; nucleotides not matched to a gene: 10. CDR1 is MDHEN, CDR2 SYDVKM, per germline. This CDR3 has 16 residues. In DNA form, the CDR3 reads TGTGCCAGCAGTCCCCGAAGCGGGAGAGGGTACAATGAGCAGTTCTTC. Amino acid sequence: CASSPRSGRGYNEQFF. Supplemented by reference TRBV28 and TRBJ2-1, the full variable domain reads DVKVTQSSRYLVKRTGEKVFLECVQDMDHENMFWYRQDPGLGLRLIYFSYDVKMKEKGDIPEGYSVSREKKERFSLILESASTNQTSMYLCASSPRSGRGYNEQFFGPGTRLTVL.

J is TRBJ2-3 and V is TRBV7-3, with D unclear. This CDR3 comprises 15 residues. Germline V gives CDR1 SGHTA, CDR2 FQGTGA. Trimming left V 4 bases short and J 0 bases short, with 11 bases between. The CDR3 nucleotides read TGTGCCAGCAGCTGGATAGGTAGCAGCACAGATACGCAGTATTTT. It specifies CASSWIGSSTDTQYF.

The chain joins TRBV18 to TRBJ2-3; 12 bases agree with TRBD1. Germline V gene data show CDR1 as KGHSH and CDR2 as LQKENI. Trimming at V came to 6 bases and at J to 6 bases, leaving 7 bases not matched to a gene. The CDR3 is 15 amino acids. CDR3 coding DNA: TGTGCCAGCTCGTCAGGGACAGGGGGCGCGGATACGCAGTATTTT. It specifies CASSSGTGGADTQYF.

The chain is built from TRBV27 and TRBJ2-3; perhaps TRBD1 as D (5 bases). Germline V CDR1 and CDR2: MNHEY, SMNVEV (reference sequence). V was cut by 3 bases and J by 0 bases, with 10 bases left in between. CDR3 length equals 15 residues. This CDR3 reads CASSFLQDSTDTQYF. DNA for the CDR3: TGTGCCAGCAGTTTTCTACAGGATAGCACAGATACGCAGTATTTT.

The chain recombines TRBV15 with TRBJ2-7; 12 bases are shared with TRBD2. V shed 3 bases and J 6 bases; nucleotides not matched to a gene: 6. The CDR3 has 15 residues. Germline V gives CDR1 LNHNV, CDR2 YYDKDF (reference sequence). CDR3: CATSRGGLAGSEQYF. Written as DNA, the CDR3 is TGTGCCACCAGCAGGGGCGGACTAGCGGGAAGCGAGCAGTACTTC.

A word on this clone: This sample includes further DNA sequences coding for the same CDR3. This rearrangement joins TRBV5-1 to TRBJ1-1; D remains unclear. CDR1 is SGHRS and CDR2 is YFSETQ in the germline V gene. The CDR3 is 14 residues long. Trimming shortened V by 0 bases and J by 1 base, and 7 bases separated the two germline ends. The CDR3 DNA sequence: TGCGCCAGCAGCTTGGACAGATCGAACACTGAAGCTTTCTTT. Its translation: CASSLDRSNTEAFF.